These 28 T cell receptor beta chains originate from one sample sequenced in a study of identical twins. TCRdb recomputed calls from the 5' RACE reads with MiXCR, one row per CDR3 protein. The table records hundreds of thousands of distinct CDR3 sequences, roughly 10% of them present only once. Sequencing used memory (CD45RO+) T cells sorted from blood. All receptors come from a woman between 18 and 30 years old in good health.

The rearrangement links TRBV2 to TRBJ2-7; D remains unclear. Between the trimmed V and J ends, which lost 1 base and 5 bases, there was a span of 6 bases. CDR3 length equals 12 residues. Germline V gene data show CDR1 as SNHLY and CDR2 as FYNNEI. For the CDR3, the DNA is TGTGCCAGCAGTGAAGAGGTAAACGAGCAGTACTTC. Translating it yields CASSEEVNEQYF. The variable domain in full, with the rest retrieved from reference TRBV2 and TRBJ2-7, is EPEVTQTPSHQVTQMGQEVILRCVPISNHLYFYWYRQILGQKVEFLVSFYNNEISEKSEIFDDQFSVERPDGSNFTLKIRSTKLEDSAMYFCASSEEVNEQYFGPGTRLTVT.

The rearrangement joins TRBV30 to TRBJ2-3, with no clear D. Trimming stripped 1 base from V and 6 bases from J, with 11 bases between. The CDR3 is 13 amino acids. Germline values: CDR1 GTSNPN, CDR2 SVGIG (reference sequence). CDR3 sequence (DNA): TGTGCCTGGAGTGAAGGGTCTCGGGATACGCAGTATTTT. Translated, it gives CAWSEGSRDTQYF.

This clonotype has only a few counts. The chain links TRBV25-1 to TRBJ2-1; tentatively, D is TRBD2 (6 bases). V was clipped by 2 bases and J by 6 bases, with 11 bases between them. This CDR3 is built from 14 residues. Germline V gives CDR1 MGHDK, CDR2 SYGVNS. CDR3: CASSEGTRINEQFF. The CDR3 nucleotides are TGTGCCAGCAGTGAAGGGACTCGTATCAATGAGCAGTTCTTC.

This clonotype was observed a handful of times. The chain has TRBV6-6 and TRBJ2-5, with D perhaps matching TRBD1 or TRBD2 (5 bases each). The CDR3 consists of 12 residues. CDR1 is MNHNY and CDR2 is SVGAGI in the germline V gene (reference sequence). Trimming took off 5 bases at V and 4 bases at J, with 8 bases between the two ends. The CDR3 sequence: CASSPGRETQYF. In DNA form, the CDR3 reads TGTGCCAGCAGTCCGGGGCGAGAGACCCAGTACTTC.

Only a few counts were recorded for this clonotype. This chain joins TRBV11-3 and TRBJ1-1, with D uncertain. The CDR3 is 16 residues long. Germline lookup yields CDR1 SGHNT and CDR2 YENEEA. Trimming cost V 0 bases and J 3 bases, with 14 bases left between them. The CDR3 sequence: CASSLEAASEDTEAFF. The CDR3 region has the DNA TGTGCCAGCAGCTTAGAGGCAGCGTCGGAGGACACTGAAGCTTTCTTT.

This clonotype has more than one count but fewer than ten. The CDR3 DNA follows: TGTGCCAGCACTAACCGAGCGGGAGGGTACAATGAGCAGTTCTTC. Protein: CASTNRAGGYNEQFF. V is TRBV6-2 or TRBV6-3 and J is TRBJ2-1; 10 bases match TRBD2. Unmatched junction bases numbered 7, after V lost 7 bases and J lost 4 bases. Germline V CDR1 and CDR2: MNHEY, SVGEGT. The length of the CDR3 is 15 residues.

The CDR3 DNA sequence: TGTGCCAGCAGCTTCGGACTAGGTAGCGGGAGTGTCTCCTACAATGAGCAGTTCTTC. Amino acid sequence: CASSFGLGSGSVSYNEQFF. The chain carries TRBV11-2 and TRBJ2-1; 9 nucleotides align to TRBD2. Trimming took 3 bases from V and 0 from J; bases not matched to a gene: 12. Germline assignment: CDR1 SGHAT and CDR2 FQNNGV. This CDR3 has 19 residues.

The sample holds many counts of this clonotype. J is TRBJ1-2 and V is TRBV12-3 or TRBV12-4; TRBD1 is a possible D gene (5 bases). The CDR3 has 12 amino acids. Between the trimmed V and J ends, which lost 7 bases and 8 bases, there was a span of 14 bases. CDR3 nucleotide sequence: TGTGCCAGCACCTCGGGACTAAACGGCTACACCTTC. Encoded protein: CASTSGLNGYTF.

In its sample, this clonotype was seen a few times. This rearrangement joins TRBV10-2 to TRBJ2-2, with D perhaps TRBD1 or TRBD2 (5 bases each). The CDR3 spans 15 residues. V was trimmed by 6 bases and J by 0 bases, leaving 11 bases between them. Looked up from germline, CDR1 is WSHSY and CDR2 is SAAADI. As DNA, the CDR3 is TGCGCCAGCAGGTTTCGGGGCGCGAACACCGGGGAGCTGTTTTTT. Amino acid sequence: CASRFRGANTGELFF.

This clonotype was detected a few times. This chain links TRBV11-2 with TRBJ2-7; possibly TRBD2 for D (6 bases). Trimming took off 5 bases at V and 6 bases at J, with 17 bases between the two ends. CDR1 is SGHAT and CDR2 is FQNNGV in the germline V gene. The CDR3 contains 14 residues. The CDR3 sequence: CASSRERRAGEQYF. The CDR3 DNA follows: TGTGCCAGCAGCAGAGAAAGGAGGGCGGGCGAGCAGTACTTC. Full variable domain (remainder filled in from reference TRBV11-2 and TRBJ2-7): EAGVAQSPRYKIIEKRQSVAFWCNPISGHATLYWYQQILGQGPKLLIQFQNNGVVDDSQLPKDRFSAERLKGVDSTLKIQPAKLEDSAVYLCASSRERRAGEQYFGPGTRLTVT.

This clonotype was detected only a few times. The rearrangement joins TRBV7-4 to TRBJ1-1; D unclear. The V gene's germline CDR1 is SGHVT and CDR2 SQSDAQ. V dropped 3 bases and J dropped 2 bases, with 10 bases sitting between them. CDR3 length: 14 amino acids. CDR3 sequence reads: CASSLETKNTEAFF. The CDR3 DNA reads TGTGCCAGCAGCTTGGAGACAAAAAACACTGAAGCTTTCTTT.

The chain is built from TRBV10-3 and TRBJ2-2; TRBD1 matches at 7 bases. The trim removed 6 bases at V and 0 bases at J, leaving 7 bases unmatched. CDR3 length equals 16 residues. The germline CDR1 and CDR2 sequences are ENHRY and SYGVKD. CDR3 sequence (DNA): TGTGCCATCAGCCTCGGACAGGCCGCGAACACCGGGGAGCTGTTTTTT. Protein: CAISLGQAANTGELFF.

This clonotype was picked up a small number of times. This chain connects TRBV7-2 to TRBJ2-2; TRBD2 matches 8 bases. The CDR3 covers 13 residues. Germline V CDR1 and CDR2: SGHTA, FQGNSA. With 5 bases clipped from V and 6 bases from J, the junction kept 2 bases outside the gene matches. The CDR3 region is CASSQGLAGELFF. DNA of the CDR3: TGTGCCAGCAGCCAGGGACTAGCCGGGGAGCTGTTTTTT.

This clonotype has a count of ten or more. This sequence joins TRBV9 and TRBJ1-1; D uncertain. In germline, CDR1 is SGDLS, CDR2 YYNGEE. This CDR3 has 13 residues. V was shortened by 0 bases and J by 2 bases, with 5 bases between the two germline ends. DNA of the CDR3: TGTGCCAGCAGCGTAGATTTTAACACTGAAGCTTTCTTT. Translation gives CASSVDFNTEAFF.

The chain has TRBV5-1 and TRBJ2-7; the match to TRBD2 covers 8 bases. The CDR3 spans 17 residues. V trimming: 3 bases; J trimming: 2 bases; junction bases outside the gene matches: 13. Germline CDR1 and CDR2: SGHRS and YFSETQ. The CDR3 region has the DNA TGCGCCAGCAGCTGGGCGAGGGGAGCGGGGGACCCCTACGAGCAGTACTTC. Translated: CASSWARGAGDPYEQYF.

This clonotype was observed a handful of times. The CDR3 here is CASQGPGDRDSYEQYF. In nucleotides, the CDR3 is TGTGCCAGCCAAGGGCCGGGGGACAGGGACTCCTACGAGCAGTACTTC. The chain recombines TRBV25-1 with TRBJ2-7; 9 bases align to TRBD1. Looked up from germline, CDR1 is MGHDK and CDR2 is SYGVNS. Germline trimming cut 8 bases from V and 0 bases from J; bases unmatched to any gene: 11. The length of the CDR3 is 16 residues.

This clonotype was seen a few times. The chain joins TRBV6-1 to TRBJ1-5; the match to TRBD1 covers 7 bases. The V gene's germline CDR1 is MNHNS and CDR2 SASEGT. V lost 7 bases and J lost 4; bases outside the gene matches: 4. The CDR3 is made up of 13 amino acids. CDR3 coding DNA: TGTGCCAGCATCACAGGGGTTAATCAGCCCCAGCATTTT. Its protein is CASITGVNQPQHF.

The rearrangement joins TRBV29-1 to TRBJ1-2, with D uncertain. The CDR3 is made up of 15 amino acids. Germline CDR1 and CDR2: SQVTM and ANQGSEA. Trimming cost V 1 base and J 0 bases, with 12 bases left between them. CDR3 in amino acids: CSVEAREQSNYGYTF. As DNA, the CDR3 is TGCAGCGTTGAAGCCAGAGAACAGTCTAACTATGGCTACACCTTC. The complete variable domain, with remaining parts taken from reference TRBV29-1 and TRBJ1-2, reads SAVISQKPSRDICQRGTSLTIQCQVDSQVTMMFWYRQQPGQSLTLIATANQGSEATYESGFVIDKFPISRPNLTFSTLTVSNMSPEDSSIYLCSVEAREQSNYGYTFGSGTRLTVV.

The rearrangement joins TRBV3-1 to TRBJ1-1; no reliable D call. With 4 bases removed from V and 0 bases from J, the gap between germline ends came to 9 bases. The CDR3 sequence is 14 residues long. Germline V CDR1 and CDR2: LGHDT, YNNKEL (reference sequence). Here the CDR3 reads CASSRQLMNTEAFF. The DNA for the CDR3 is TGTGCCAGCAGCCGTCAGCTCATGAACACTGAAGCTTTCTTT.

This clonotype has more than one count but fewer than ten. The chain uses TRBV9 and TRBJ2-1, with 14 positions matching TRBD2. Germline trimming cut 3 bases from V and 9 bases from J; bases unmatched to any gene: 5. The CDR3 contains 15 residues. CDR1 is SGDLS and CDR2 is YYNGEE in the germline V gene. CDR3 DNA: TGTGCCAGCAGCGCGGGACTAGCGGGAGACGGTGAGCAGTTCTTC. Its protein product is CASSAGLAGDGEQFF.

This clonotype came up a few times. J is TRBJ2-7 and V is TRBV15; D remains ambiguous. Germline CDR1 LNHNV, CDR2 YYDKDF (reference sequence). The CDR3 runs 14 residues. The V end was cut by 0 bases, the J end by 0 bases, with 6 bases between. The CDR3 region has the DNA TGTGCCACCAGCAGAGATTCCTCCTCCTACGAGCAGTACTTC. Protein product: CATSRDSSSYEQYF.

As for this clonotype: Just one base apart from a much larger clone, this may be a read error. CDR3 nucleotides: TGTGCCAGCAGCTACACGGGGAAAAAACTGTTTTTT. As protein: CASSYTGKKLFF. This sequence joins TRBV11-2 and TRBJ1-4, with D unclear. This CDR3 comprises 12 residues. V was trimmed by 4 bases and J by 9 bases, leaving 9 bases between them. The V gene's germline CDR1 is SGHAT and CDR2 FQNNGV.

In this sample, this clonotype turned up many times. This chain links TRBV3-1 with TRBJ2-5; D not certain. The CDR3 length is 14 residues. V was cut by 3 bases and J by 1 base, with 9 bases left in between. Germline assignment: CDR1 LGHDT and CDR2 YNNKEL (reference sequence). This CDR3 is CASSHLVGQETQYF. In nucleotides, the CDR3 is TGTGCCAGCAGCCATCTGGTGGGCCAAGAGACCCAGTACTTC.

This clonotype was seen repeatedly, ten times or more. The J gene is TRBJ2-7, the V gene TRBV5-6; weak D call: TRBD2 (5 bases). The CDR3 is made up of 15 amino acids. V was cut by 2 bases and J by 3 bases, with 15 bases left in between. From germline, CDR1 is SGHDT and CDR2 YYEEEE. The CDR3 loop is CASSLISTEDYEQYF. CDR3 bases: TGTGCCAGCAGCTTAATTAGTACGGAGGACTACGAGCAGTACTTC.

This clonotype showed up just a few times. J is TRBJ2-7 and V is TRBV5-1, with D possibly TRBD1 on 6 matching bases. Trimming cost V 2 bases and J 2 bases, with 14 bases left between them. The CDR3 has 15 residues. Germline assignment: CDR1 SGHRS and CDR2 YFSETQ. The CDR3 sequence is CASSFGRTAAYEQYF. CDR3 nucleotide sequence: TGCGCCAGCAGCTTCGGAAGGACAGCTGCCTACGAGCAGTACTTC.

This clonotype has just a few counts. The rearrangement joins TRBV11-3 to TRBJ1-1; D ambiguous. The CDR3 has 14 amino acids. V gave up 2 bases and J gave up 1 base, with 8 bases separating them. Germline V gives CDR1 SGHNT, CDR2 YENEEA. CDR3 nucleotides: TGTGCCAGCAGCTTAACTATAGCGAACACTGAAGCTTTCTTT. Protein: CASSLTIANTEAFF.

The chain employs TRBV5-1 and TRBJ2-2, with 7 bases matching TRBD2. The CDR3 is 15 residues long. Trimming cost V 7 bases and J 4 bases; bases outside gene matches: 10. The germline V gene has CDR1 SGHRS and CDR2 YFSETQ. CDR3 amino acids: CASVLGGGATGELFF. The DNA of the CDR3 is TGCGCCAGCGTCCTCGGCGGGGGAGCCACCGGGGAGCTGTTTTTT.

This clonotype was recorded a few times. V is TRBV9 and J is TRBJ2-3, with 8 bases fitting TRBD1. Germline V gene data show CDR1 as SGDLS and CDR2 as YYNGEE. J gave up 1 base and V 6 bases, and 4 bases lay outside the gene matches. The CDR3 has 14 residues. The CDR3: CASNPGQGTDTQYF. The CDR3 bases are TGTGCCAGCAACCCGGGACAGGGCACAGATACGCAGTATTTT.